Given below is one T cell receptor (beta chain) in context. Its specificity is not known. This record belongs to a study of a mutant IDH1 vaccine in newly diagnosed glioma. Study overall: Patients came in for eight vaccinations, in weeks 1, 3, 5, 7, 11, 15, 19 and 23. Radiotherapy alone preceded vaccination by 4-6 weeks; alternatively, vaccination started with temozolomide cycles.

Looked up from germline, CDR1 is LNHNV and CDR2 is YYDKDF (reference sequence). The CDR3 sequence is 15 residues long. V shed 1 base and J 4 bases; nucleotides not matched to a gene: 5. Time point here: week 11, during vaccination. The content of each vaccine dose was 300 ug of mutant IDH1 20-mer peptide, and topical imiquimod accompanied it. Libraries were prepared by immunoSEQ multiplex PCR; TCRdb keeps only in-frame clonotypes and omits some of them. This table holds some 22,000 clones, approximately 79% found once. The sample consisted of PBMCs, taken from a glioma patient whose treatment included an IDH1 peptide vaccine. The source of this sequence is a man aged 40-55 years with glioma. The chain uses TRBV15 and TRBJ2-3; 7 nucleotides line up with TRBD2. DNA of the CDR3: TGTGCCACCAGCAGAGGTCCGGGAGGTGCAGATACGCAGTATTTT. This translates into CATSRGPGGADTQYF.